These 5 T cell receptor beta chains share one sample of origin, sequenced in a study of T cells in Graves' hyperthyroidism and ophthalmopathy. TCR beta CDR3 sequences were amplified from RNA transcripts. Primed by the HTBI set, a first-round RT-PCR was run on the TCR CDR3. TCRdb redid the calling of the multiplex PCR reads with MiXCR, one entry per CDR3 protein. In the table there are 550,000 to 700,000 distinct CDR3 sequences, just over 45% of which are singletons. Sequenced material: peripheral blood or thyroid tissue (not recorded which). These receptors all come from an adult woman with Graves' disease, either hyperthyroidism or ophthalmopathy (not recorded which).

This clonotype was detected many times. The CDR3 protein is CASSLARQSDEQYF. In nucleotides, the CDR3 is TGTGCCAGCAGCTTAGCGAGACAATCTGACGAGCAGTACTTC. V gene TRBV7-2 combines with J gene TRBJ2-7; D ambiguous. CDR1 and CDR2 (germline): SGHTA, FQGNSA. V was clipped by 0 bases and J by 5 bases, with 11 bases between them. The CDR3 is 14 residues long.

The genes are TRBV15 and TRBJ1-5; perhaps TRBD1 as D (5 bases). Germline assignment: CDR1 LNHNV and CDR2 YYDKDF (reference sequence). With 3 bases removed from V and 2 bases from J, the gap between germline ends came to 14 bases. The CDR3 spans 16 residues. The CDR3 DNA is TGTGCCACCAGCAGTGTCGGGGCTACGGGCAATCAGCCCCAGCATTTT. This translates into CATSSVGATGNQPQHF.

At least ten counts were recorded for this clonotype. The V call is TRBV12-3 or TRBV12-4, the J call TRBJ2-7; tentatively, D is TRBD1 (5 bases). Trimming removed 7 bases at V and 6 bases at J, with 16 bases between. This CDR3 spans 13 amino acids. Here the CDR3 reads CASISGIRGEQYF. The CDR3 coding sequence is TGTGCCAGCATTTCGGGCATTAGGGGCGAGCAGTACTTC.

J is TRBJ2-7 and V is TRBV10-3; D is unclear. V was shortened by 3 bases and J by 5 bases, with 5 bases between the two germline ends. The CDR3 is 11 amino acids. The germline CDR1 and CDR2 sequences are ENHRY and SYGVKD. The CDR3 sequence is CAISETDEQYF. In nucleotides, the CDR3 is TGTGCCATCAGTGAAACAGACGAGCAGTACTTC.

As for this clonotype: A much bigger clone sits one base away, suggesting this may be a read error. V is TRBV10-3 and J is TRBJ1-1; D gene uncertain. V was pared by 5 bases and J by 3 bases, with 7 bases between. Germline V gene data show CDR1 as ENHRY and CDR2 as SYGVKD. CDR3 length: 12 amino acids. CDR3 amino acids: CAISYPDTEAFF. The DNA of the CDR3 is TGTGCCATCAGTTACCCCGACACTGAAGCTTTCTTT.